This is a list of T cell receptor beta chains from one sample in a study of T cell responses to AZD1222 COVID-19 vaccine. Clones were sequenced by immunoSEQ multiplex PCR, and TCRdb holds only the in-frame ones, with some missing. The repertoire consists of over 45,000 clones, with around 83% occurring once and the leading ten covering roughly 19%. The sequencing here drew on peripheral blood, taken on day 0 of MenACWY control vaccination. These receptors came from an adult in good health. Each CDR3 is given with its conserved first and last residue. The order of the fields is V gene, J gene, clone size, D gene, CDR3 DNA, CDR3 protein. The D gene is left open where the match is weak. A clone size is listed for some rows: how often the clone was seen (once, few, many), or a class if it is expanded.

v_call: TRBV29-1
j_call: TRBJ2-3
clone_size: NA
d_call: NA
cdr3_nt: TGCAGCGTTGAAAAAGGGACGGATTACACAGATACGCAGTATTTT
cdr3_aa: CSVEKGTDYTDTQYF

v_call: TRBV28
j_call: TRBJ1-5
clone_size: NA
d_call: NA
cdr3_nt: TGTGCCAGCACCCCCCCCAGGGGCCCACTCCGTTTT
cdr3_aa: CASTPPRGPLRF

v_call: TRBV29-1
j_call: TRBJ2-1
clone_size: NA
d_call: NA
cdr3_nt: TGCAGCGTTGCCCTGGACTTTGAGCAGTTCTTC
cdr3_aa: CSVALDFEQFF

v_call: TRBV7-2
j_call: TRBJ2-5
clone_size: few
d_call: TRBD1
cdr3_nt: TGTGCCAGCAGCTTAGCCCCGACAGGGGGCGAGGTCCAAGAGACCCAGTACTTC
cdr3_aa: CASSLAPTGGEVQETQYF

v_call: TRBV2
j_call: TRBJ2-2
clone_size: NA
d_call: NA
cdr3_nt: TGTGCCAGCAGACTACAGGGTTTAGGCACCGGGGAGCTGTTTTTT
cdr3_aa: CASRLQGLGTGELFF

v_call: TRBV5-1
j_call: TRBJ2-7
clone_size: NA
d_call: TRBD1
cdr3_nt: TGCGCCAGCAGCTTGGATGACGCAGGGGGCGAGCAGTACTTC
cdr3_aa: CASSLDDAGGEQYF

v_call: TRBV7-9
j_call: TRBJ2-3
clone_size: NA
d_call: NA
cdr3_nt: TGTGCCACCTCCTCGGGAAGGACAGATACGCAGTATTTT
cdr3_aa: CATSSGRTDTQYF

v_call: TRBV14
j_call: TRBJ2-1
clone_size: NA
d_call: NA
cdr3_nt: TGTGCCAGCAGCCATCCCGCAGACGAGCAGTTCTTC
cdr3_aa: CASSHPADEQFF

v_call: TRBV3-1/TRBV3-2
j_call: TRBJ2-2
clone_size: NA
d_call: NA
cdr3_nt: TGTGCCAGCAACCAGGCAGACACCGGGGAGCTGTTTTTT
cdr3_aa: CASNQADTGELFF

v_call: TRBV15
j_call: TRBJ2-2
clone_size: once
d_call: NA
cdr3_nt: TGTGCCACCAGCAGCGCTTTAAAGAGCGGCACCGGGGAGCTGTTTTTT
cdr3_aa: CATSSALKSGTGELFF

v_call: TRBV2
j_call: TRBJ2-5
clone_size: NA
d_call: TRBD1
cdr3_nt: TGTGCCAGCAGTAAGTGGGGACAGCACCAAGAGACCCAGTACTTC
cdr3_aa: CASSKWGQHQETQYF

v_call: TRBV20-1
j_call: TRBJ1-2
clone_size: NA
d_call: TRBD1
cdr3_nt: TGCAGTGGTGACAGGGGCTATGGCTACACCTTC
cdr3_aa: CSGDRGYGYTF

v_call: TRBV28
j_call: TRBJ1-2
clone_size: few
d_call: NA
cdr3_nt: TGTGCCAGCAGTGAAGCTAACTATGGCTACACCTTC
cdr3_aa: CASSEANYGYTF

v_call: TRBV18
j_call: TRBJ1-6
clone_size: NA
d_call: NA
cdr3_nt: TGTGCCAGCTCACCGTTGGCAGAGAATAATTCACCCCTCCACTTT
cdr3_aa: CASSPLAENNSPLHF

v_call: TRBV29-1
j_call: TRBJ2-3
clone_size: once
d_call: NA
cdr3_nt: TGCAGCGTTGAAGGGGACATCTATTTCTCGCAGTATTTT
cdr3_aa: CSVEGDIYFSQYF

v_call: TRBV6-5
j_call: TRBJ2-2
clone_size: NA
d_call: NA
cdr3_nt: TGTGCCAGCAGTTACGACCCAACCGGGGAGCTGTTTTTT
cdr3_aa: CASSYDPTGELFF

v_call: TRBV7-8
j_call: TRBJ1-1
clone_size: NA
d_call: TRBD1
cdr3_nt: TGTGCCAGCATGGAGCAGGGGGGAACTGAAGCTTTCTTT
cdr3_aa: CASMEQGGTEAFF

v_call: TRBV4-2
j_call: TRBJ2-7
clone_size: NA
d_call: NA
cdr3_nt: TGTGCCAGCAGCCAAGATCAGACAGGAGCCTACGAGCAGTACTTC
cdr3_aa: CASSQDQTGAYEQYF

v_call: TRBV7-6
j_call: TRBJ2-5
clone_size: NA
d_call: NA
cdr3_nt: TGTGCCAGCAGCGAACCCCGGAACCAAGAGACCCAGTACTTC
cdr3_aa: CASSEPRNQETQYF

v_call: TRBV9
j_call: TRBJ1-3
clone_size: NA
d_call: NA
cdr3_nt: TGTGCCAGCAGCGTGGCCCAAGACTCTGGAAACACCATATATTTT
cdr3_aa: CASSVAQDSGNTIYF

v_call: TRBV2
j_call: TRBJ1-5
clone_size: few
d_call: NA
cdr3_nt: TGTGCCAGCAGTGAAGGGGCAGCGTATAGCAATCAGCCCCAGCATTTT
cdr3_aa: CASSEGAAYSNQPQHF

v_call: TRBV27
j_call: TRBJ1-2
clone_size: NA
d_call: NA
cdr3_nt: TGTGCCAGCAGTCCGGGGGACCGCCATGGCTACACCTTC
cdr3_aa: CASSPGDRHGYTF

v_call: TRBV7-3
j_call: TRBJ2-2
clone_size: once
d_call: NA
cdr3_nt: TGTGCCAGCAGCTTAGACGTAGGCACCGGGGAGCTGTTTTTT
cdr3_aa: CASSLDVGTGELFF

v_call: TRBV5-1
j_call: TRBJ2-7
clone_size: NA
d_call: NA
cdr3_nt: TGCGCCAGCAGCTTGGAGGCCCAAACCTACGAGCAGTACTTC
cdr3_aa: CASSLEAQTYEQYF

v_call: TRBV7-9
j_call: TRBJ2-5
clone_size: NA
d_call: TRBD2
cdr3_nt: TGTGCCAGCAGCTCCGGGACTAGCGGGAGACTCCAAGAGACCCAGTACTTC
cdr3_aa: CASSSGTSGRLQETQYF

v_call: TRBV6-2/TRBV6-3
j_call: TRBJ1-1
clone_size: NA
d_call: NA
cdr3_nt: TGTGCCAGCAGTTACTCTGTCCGGGCAAAGAACACTGAAGCTTTCTTT
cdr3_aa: CASSYSVRAKNTEAFF

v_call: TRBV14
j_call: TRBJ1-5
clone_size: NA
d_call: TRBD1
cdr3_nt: TGTGCCAGCAGCCTAGGACAGGCCAATCAGCCCCAGCATTTT
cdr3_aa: CASSLGQANQPQHF

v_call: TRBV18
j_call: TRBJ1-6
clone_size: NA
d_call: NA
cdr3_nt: TGTGCCAGCTCACCACCTGGAGCCAGGGCCGGTAATTCACCCCTCCACTTT
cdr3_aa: CASSPPGARAGNSPLHF

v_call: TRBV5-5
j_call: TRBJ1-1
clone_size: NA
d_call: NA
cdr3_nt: TGTGCCAGCAGCTTACAGGTGGAAATTGCCACTGAAGCTTTCTTT
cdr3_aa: CASSLQVEIATEAFF

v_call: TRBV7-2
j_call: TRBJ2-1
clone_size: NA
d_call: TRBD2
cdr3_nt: TGTGCCAGCAGCTTAGTCCCCGGACTAGCGGGAGCCTACAATGAGCAGTTCTTC
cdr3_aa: CASSLVPGLAGAYNEQFF

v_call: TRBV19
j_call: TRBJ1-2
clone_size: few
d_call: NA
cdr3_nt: TGTGCCAGTAATCCCACAGGACGTTCAGGCTACACCTTC
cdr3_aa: CASNPTGRSGYTF

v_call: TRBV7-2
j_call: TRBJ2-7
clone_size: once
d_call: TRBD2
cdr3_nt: TGTGCCAGCAGCTGGGGAGCGGGACGGACCTACGAGCAGTACTTC
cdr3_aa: CASSWGAGRTYEQYF

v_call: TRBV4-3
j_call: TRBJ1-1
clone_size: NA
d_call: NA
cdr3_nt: TGCGCCAGCAGCCCCGACAGTAAAGGGGGGACCATTAACACTGAAGCTTTCTTT
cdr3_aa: CASSPDSKGGTINTEAFF

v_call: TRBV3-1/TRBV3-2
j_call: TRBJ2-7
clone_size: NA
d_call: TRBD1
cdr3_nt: TGTGCCAGCAGCCAAGATGGGGCAGGGGGCCACGAGCAGTACTTC
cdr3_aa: CASSQDGAGGHEQYF

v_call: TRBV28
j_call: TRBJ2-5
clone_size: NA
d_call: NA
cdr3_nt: TGTGCCAGCCAACCCCCGGGACTTCTAAAAGAGACCCAGTACTTC
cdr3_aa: CASQPPGLLKETQYF

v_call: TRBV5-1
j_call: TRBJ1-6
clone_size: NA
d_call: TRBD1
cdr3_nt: TGCGCCAGCAGCTTGGTCGGACAGGGGGATAATTCACCCCTCCACTTT
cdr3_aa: CASSLVGQGDNSPLHF

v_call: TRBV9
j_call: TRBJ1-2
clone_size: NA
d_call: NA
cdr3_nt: TGTGCCAGCAGCGTAGATATAGGGACGGCCCGCTATGGCTACACCTTC
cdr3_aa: CASSVDIGTARYGYTF

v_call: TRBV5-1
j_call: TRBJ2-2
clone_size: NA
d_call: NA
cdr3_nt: TGCGCCAGCAGCTTGGCCATCGTATCCACCGGGGAGCTGTTTTTT
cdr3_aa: CASSLAIVSTGELFF

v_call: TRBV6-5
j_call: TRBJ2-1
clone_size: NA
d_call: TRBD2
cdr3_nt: TGTGCCAGCAGCAACGACGTAGCGGGAACCTTCTTC
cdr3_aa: CASSNDVAGTFF

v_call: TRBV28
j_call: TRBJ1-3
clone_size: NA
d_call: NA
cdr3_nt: TGTGCCAGCAGTACCTCGGAGCTCCGAGCAAACACCATATATTTT
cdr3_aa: CASSTSELRANTIYF

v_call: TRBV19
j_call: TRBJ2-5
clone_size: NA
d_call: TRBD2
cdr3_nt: TGTGCCAGTAGTAAGTCCCGACTAGCGGGCTACCAAGAGACCCAGTACTTC
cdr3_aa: CASSKSRLAGYQETQYF

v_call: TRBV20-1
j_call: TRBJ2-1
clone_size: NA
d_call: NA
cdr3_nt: TGCAGTGCTCGGGGCCAGTTCTTC
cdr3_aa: CSARGQFF

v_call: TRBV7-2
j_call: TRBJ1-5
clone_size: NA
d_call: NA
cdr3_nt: TGTGCCAGCAGCGGGGGGCGAAACCAGCCCCAGCATTTT
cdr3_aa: CASSGGRNQPQHF

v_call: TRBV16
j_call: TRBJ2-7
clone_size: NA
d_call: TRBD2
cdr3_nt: TGTGCCAGCAGCCAAATTAGCGGGAGTTTGTACGAGCAGTACTTC
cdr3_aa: CASSQISGSLYEQYF

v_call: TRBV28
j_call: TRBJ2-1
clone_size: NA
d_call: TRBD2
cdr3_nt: TGTGCCAGCAAAGGGACTAGCGGGAGGGCTATGACGTACAATGAGCAGTTCTTC
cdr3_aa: CASKGTSGRAMTYNEQFF

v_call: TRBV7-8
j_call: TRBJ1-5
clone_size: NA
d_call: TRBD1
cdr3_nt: TGTGCCAGCAGGGATGGGACAGGGAATCAGCCCCAGCATTTT
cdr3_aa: CASRDGTGNQPQHF